These 25 T cell receptor beta chains share one sample of origin, sequenced in a study of T-cell reconstitution after alpha-beta-depleted transplantation in children. Using unique molecular identifiers, the investigators prepared the TCRbeta library. Using its own MiXCR run on the PCR reads, TCRdb lists one record per CDR3 protein. The sample holds approximately 980,000 distinct CDR3 sequences; under 30% are singletons and the top ten take about 28%. Sequences were derived from PBMCs, mostly from graft donor cells, sampled 360 days after TCRalphabeta/CD19-depleted stem cell transplant. Every receptor here comes from a boy under two years old who had a stem cell transplant for SCID, so the T cells may come from the graft donor.

This clonotype showed up just a few times. The germline gene is not matched at one end of the junction; a read error may be the cause. The J gene is TRBJ2-3, the V gene TRBV6-1, with 8 positions matching TRBD1. The CDR3 runs to 16 residues. Germline V gene lookup returns CDR1 MNHNS and CDR2 SASEGT. The CDR3 coding sequence is TGTGCCAGCACGCGGAGGGCAGGGGGCGGCACGGATACGCAGTATTTT. This gives the protein CASTRRAGGGTDTQYF.

This clonotype was picked up a small number of times. The chain is built from TRBV10-3 and TRBJ2-7; TRBD2 might be the D (6 bases). Germline V gene lookup returns CDR1 ENHRY and CDR2 SYGVKD. The V gene lost 7 bases and the J gene lost 0 bases, with 13 bases spanning the gap. The length of the CDR3 is 14 residues. The CDR3 protein is CAINSGTGSYEQYF. In DNA, the CDR3 is TGTGCCATCAACTCGGGGACTGGCTCCTACGAGCAGTACTTC.

The rearrangement joins TRBV29-1 to TRBJ2-4, with unresolved D. The CDR3 runs 12 residues. CDR1 SQVTM and CDR2 ANQGSEA come from the germline V gene. V lost 4 bases to trimming and J lost 9 bases, with 13 bases between them. CDR3 coding DNA: TGCAGCGTTGGAGACGCCCGGAGCATTCAGTACTTC. This translates into CSVGDARSIQYF.

The CDR3 protein is CAISESRTGENEQYF. The CDR3 DNA is TGTGCCATCAGTGAGTCCCGGACAGGGGAGAACGAGCAGTACTTC. The chain has TRBV10-3 and TRBJ2-7; 9 positions agree with TRBD1. The CDR3 is made up of 15 amino acids. V trimming: 0 bases; J trimming: 5 bases; junction bases outside the gene matches: 5. Germline CDR1 is ENHRY and CDR2 is SYGVKD.

This clonotype was detected many times. V is TRBV4-1 and J is TRBJ2-2, with D possibly being TRBD1 or TRBD2 (5 bases each). The CDR3 runs 18 residues. Looked up from germline, CDR1 is MGHRA and CDR2 is YSYEKL. V was pared by 8 bases and J by 1 base, with 23 bases between. The CDR3 loop reads CASGNLPTGRKNTGELFF. The CDR3, as DNA: TGCGCCAGCGGAAACTTGCCCACGGGACGGAAGAACACCGGGGAGCTGTTTTTT.

The V call is TRBV27, the J call TRBJ1-6, with unresolved D. Trimming removed 6 bases from V and 4 bases from J, with 10 bases in between. This CDR3 contains 14 residues. The V gene's germline CDR1 is MNHEY and CDR2 SMNVEV (reference sequence). The CDR3 DNA sequence: TGTGCCAGCAGGGCAGAGGGATATAATTCACCCCTCCACTTT. Translated: CASRAEGYNSPLHF.

This clonotype appeared a few times. The chain carries TRBV5-1 and TRBJ2-5; D is ambiguous. V lost 1 base and J 4 bases, leaving 11 bases between the germline ends. Germline V gene lookup returns CDR1 SGHRS and CDR2 YFSETQ. CDR3 size: 14 residues. For the CDR3, the DNA is TGCGCCAGCAGCTTGAGGCCTTCGGGAGAGACCCAGTACTTC. Translating gives CASSLRPSGETQYF.

This sequence joins TRBV27 and TRBJ1-4; D unresolved. Germline CDR1 is MNHEY and CDR2 is SMNVEV (reference sequence). This CDR3 has 14 amino acids. Trimming shortened V by 2 bases and J by 8 bases, and 12 bases separated the two germline ends. The CDR3 reads CASSLGEPGEKLFF. The CDR3 DNA sequence: TGTGCCAGCAGTTTAGGGGAGCCAGGCGAAAAACTGTTTTTT.

The chain couples TRBV4-1 to TRBJ1-4; 8 bases agree with TRBD1. This CDR3 spans 15 amino acids. Looked up from germline, CDR1 is MGHRA and CDR2 is YSYEKL. V trimming: 0 bases; J trimming: 7 bases; junction bases outside the gene matches: 4. CDR3 bases: TGCGCCAGCAGCCAAGAGGACAGGGAGGGTGAAAAACTGTTTTTT. It is translated as CASSQEDREGEKLFF.

This chain links TRBV9 with TRBJ1-1; tentatively, D is TRBD1 (5 bases). V was clipped by 0 bases and J by 0 bases, with 9 bases between them. From germline, CDR1 is SGDLS and CDR2 YYNGEE. The CDR3 extends over 15 amino acids. The CDR3 reads CASSVVGGMNTEAFF. In DNA form, the CDR3 reads TGTGCCAGCAGCGTAGTGGGGGGGATGAACACTGAAGCTTTCTTT.

This clonotype has only a few counts. This chain connects TRBV12-3 or TRBV12-4 to TRBJ2-1, with 9 positions matching TRBD2. V trimming: 3 bases; J trimming: 8 bases; junction bases outside the gene matches: 8. The length of the CDR3 is 15 residues. The CDR3 region is CASSLATSGWDEQFF. In DNA form, the CDR3 reads TGTGCCAGCAGTTTGGCGACTAGCGGTTGGGATGAGCAGTTCTTC.

The chain uses TRBV6-5 and TRBJ2-2, with TRBD2 matching over 8 bases. This CDR3 comprises 15 residues. The germline gives CDR1 MNHEY, CDR2 SVGAGI. With 0 bases clipped from V and 7 bases from J, the junction kept 4 bases outside the gene matches. The CDR3 spells CASSYSFAGGGELFF. CDR3 coding DNA: TGTGCCAGCAGTTACTCTTTTGCGGGGGGCGGGGAGCTGTTTTTT.

This clonotype was counted once. This chain joins TRBV2 and TRBJ2-1, with 10 bases that match TRBD2. This CDR3 is built from 17 residues. Germline CDR1 and CDR2: SNHLY and FYNNEI. After removal of 8 bases from V and 4 bases from J, the junction contained 14 bases not matched to a gene. The CDR3: CASVGLARGGVYNEQFF. DNA for the CDR3: TGTGCCAGCGTGGGACTAGCGCGGGGCGGGGTGTACAATGAGCAGTTCTTC.

This clonotype was counted once. The chain combines TRBV12-3 or TRBV12-4 with TRBJ1-5; a weak D match, TRBD1 (6 bases). The length of the CDR3 is 17 residues. Trimming took off 3 bases at V and 6 bases at J, with 21 bases between the two ends. CDR3: CASSFQGGGGRSQPQHF. The DNA for the CDR3 is TGTGCCAGCAGTTTCCAAGGAGGGGGGGGGCGCAGTCAGCCCCAGCATTTT.

This clonotype was found many times. This rearrangement joins TRBV5-1 to TRBJ1-3; 7 bases agree with TRBD1. Germline CDR1 reads SGHRS; CDR2 reads YFSETQ. With V trimmed by 4 bases and J by 4 bases, 8 bases remained unmatched. The CDR3 is 15 residues long. The CDR3 loop reads CASSPTGLEGNTIYF. The CDR3 DNA reads as TGCGCCAGCAGCCCGACAGGGTTGGAAGGAAACACCATATATTTT.

In its sample, this clonotype was seen a few times. This chain joins TRBV5-1 and TRBJ2-3; 8 bases fit TRBD1. With V trimmed by 5 bases and J by 3 bases, 11 bases remained unmatched. CDR3 length equals 16 residues. Per germline, CDR1 SGHRS and CDR2 YFSETQ. The CDR3 DNA reads TGCGCCAGCAGTAAGAGTCCGGGACAGGAAACAGATACGCAGTATTTT. It codes for CASSKSPGQETDTQYF.

The CDR3 reads CASSWVTDISEQYF. CDR3 nucleotide sequence: TGTGCCAGCAGTTGGGTGACAGACATTTCCGAGCAGTACTTC. This chain uses TRBV28 with TRBJ2-7; tentatively, D is TRBD1 (5 bases). Trimming stripped 4 bases from V and 6 bases from J, with 16 bases between. Germline values: CDR1 MDHEN, CDR2 SYDVKM. The CDR3 is 14 residues long.

V is TRBV13 and J is TRBJ2-3; D is perhaps TRBD2 (6 bases). The CDR3 loop spans 18 amino acids. Germline V gene sequence: CDR1 PRHDT, CDR2 FYEKMQ (reference sequence). V lost 6 bases to trimming and J lost 3 bases, with 25 bases between them. The CDR3 reads CASSGNYGTQERTDTQYF. The CDR3, as DNA: TGTGCCAGCAGTGGCAACTACGGGACTCAAGAGAGGACAGATACGCAGTATTTT.

This clonotype was seen only a few times. This chain uses TRBV2 with TRBJ2-2; unclear D gene. V lost 3 bases, J lost 7 bases, and 6 bases lay in between. CDR3 size: 12 residues. Germline V gives CDR1 SNHLY, CDR2 FYNNEI. CDR3 sequence (DNA): TGTGCCAGCAGTGAGATGGGCGGGGAGCTGTTTTTT. Translated, it gives CASSEMGGELFF. Variable domain in full (rest from reference TRBV2 and TRBJ2-2): EPEVTQTPSHQVTQMGQEVILRCVPISNHLYFYWYRQILGQKVEFLVSFYNNEISEKSEIFDDQFSVERPDGSNFTLKIRSTKLEDSAMYFCASSEMGGELFFGEGSRLTVL.

Written as DNA, the CDR3 is TGTGCCTGGAGTCTAGCGGGGAGCTACGAGCAGTACTTC. Encoded protein: CAWSLAGSYEQYF. The J gene is TRBJ2-7, the V gene TRBV30; TRBD2 aligns across 9 bases. Germline loops: CDR1 GTSNPN, CDR2 SVGIG (reference sequence). V gave up 2 bases and J gave up 3 bases; unmatched junction bases: 2. This CDR3 has 13 residues.

V usage is TRBV5-5 and J usage is TRBJ1-2; D gene ambiguous. This CDR3 has 14 amino acids. V lost 2 bases to trimming and J lost 0 bases, with 8 bases between them. Germline V gene lookup returns CDR1 SGHKS and CDR2 YYEKEE (reference sequence). The CDR3 coding sequence is TGTGCCAGCAGCTTTAGGGAAGCTAACTATGGCTACACCTTC. Amino acids: CASSFREANYGYTF.

The table lists this clonotype with many counts. The V call is TRBV12-3 or TRBV12-4, the J call TRBJ2-3; D is unresolved. The CDR3 consists of 13 residues. Trimming cost V 6 bases and J 3 bases, with 10 bases left between them. The CDR3 loop reads CASSFSLTDTQYF. CDR3 DNA: TGTGCCAGCAGCTTTTCCCTAACAGATACGCAGTATTTT.

This clonotype was counted only a few times. The rearrangement joins TRBV30 to TRBJ2-7; D gene ambiguous. The germline V gene has CDR1 GTSNPN and CDR2 SVGIG (reference sequence). V was shortened by 0 bases and J by 4 bases, with 7 bases between the two germline ends. The CDR3 is 12 amino acids. The CDR3 DNA sequence: TGTGCCTGGAGTGTTTTTCATTACGAGCAGTACTTC. Residues: CAWSVFHYEQYF. The full variable domain, rest sourced from reference TRBV30 and TRBJ2-7, is SQTIHQWPATLVQPVGSPLSLECTVEGTSNPNLYWYRQAAGRGLQLLFYSVGIGQISSEVPQNLSASRPQDRQFILSSKKLLLSDSGFYLCAWSVFHYEQYFGPGTRLTVT.

This clonotype came up a few times. V is TRBV4-3 and J is TRBJ1-4; maybe TRBD1 (5 bases). The CDR3 extends over 18 amino acids. V shed 1 base and J shed 7 bases, with 22 bases lying between them. The germline V gene encodes CDR1 LGHNA and CDR2 YSLEER. The CDR3 sequence is CASSQVLGLYKPGEKLFF. CDR3 DNA: TGCGCCAGCAGCCAAGTATTGGGACTTTACAAACCTGGTGAAAAACTGTTTTTT.

This sequence joins TRBV4-1 and TRBJ2-7; TRBD1 might be the D (5 bases). Trimming cost V 2 bases and J 1 base, with 9 bases left between them. The CDR3 length is 14 residues. CDR1 is MGHRA and CDR2 is YSYEKL in the germline V gene. CDR3 region: CASSQQAGSYEQYF. In DNA form, the CDR3 reads TGCGCCAGCAGCCAACAGGCAGGGTCCTACGAGCAGTACTTC.